These 30 T cell receptor beta chains were sequenced from one sample in a study of T-cell reconstitution after alpha-beta-depleted transplantation in children. Using unique molecular identifiers, the investigators prepared the TCRbeta library. TCRdb passed the PCR reads through MiXCR, listing each CDR3 protein once. This table has about 980,000 distinct CDR3 sequences, roughly 29% appearing once. The specimen was PBMCs, mostly from graft donor cells, collected 360 days after TCRalphabeta/CD19-depleted stem cell transplant. Source of these receptors: a boy under three years old who had a stem cell transplant for SCID, so the T cells may come from the graft donor.

The J gene is TRBJ2-5, the V gene TRBV12-5; perhaps TRBD2 as D (6 bases). V was shortened by 2 bases and J by 2 bases, with 12 bases between the two germline ends. The CDR3 totals 15 residues. Germline V gives CDR1 LGHNT, CDR2 FRNRAP. In DNA form, the CDR3 reads TGTGCTAGTGGTTTGTCGCCGGGACTGCAAGAGACCCAGTACTTC. Protein: CASGLSPGLQETQYF.

The chain links TRBV7-2 to TRBJ2-1, with 7 positions matching TRBD2. The CDR3 consists of 15 residues. V was clipped by 0 bases and J by 10 bases; unmatched bases: 9. CDR1 is SGHTA and CDR2 is FQGNSA in the germline V gene. In DNA, the CDR3 is TGTGCCAGCAGCTTAGCGACGACTAGCCTTTGGGAGCAGTTCTTC. Protein product: CASSLATTSLWEQFF.

The chain carries TRBV5-1 and TRBJ2-7; 7 nucleotides agree with TRBD1. CDR1 SGHRS and CDR2 YFSETQ come from the germline V gene. After removal of 3 bases from V and 2 bases from J, the junction contained 5 bases not matched to a gene. The CDR3 runs 14 residues. CDR3 in amino acids: CASSWGQPTYEQYF. CDR3 DNA: TGCGCCAGCAGCTGGGGACAGCCTACCTACGAGCAGTACTTC.

This chain joins TRBV5-1 and TRBJ2-1, with a tentative D call TRBD1 (6 bases). The CDR3 runs 11 residues. From germline, CDR1 is SGHRS and CDR2 YFSETQ. V lost 7 bases and J 7 bases, leaving 9 bases between the germline ends. The CDR3 sequence: CASLRGNEQFF. CDR3 in DNA: TGCGCCAGCCTGAGGGGGAATGAGCAGTTCTTC.

The table lists this clonotype with a few counts. The chain couples TRBV20-1 to TRBJ2-1, with 7 bases fitting TRBD1. Germline V CDR1 and CDR2: DFQATT, SNEGSKA (reference sequence). Trimming at V came to 0 bases and at J to 7 bases, leaving 12 bases not matched to a gene. The length of the CDR3 is 16 residues. CDR3: CSARDRTGADGNEQFF. The CDR3 DNA reads TGCAGTGCTAGAGATCGTACAGGGGCCGACGGGAATGAGCAGTTCTTC.

V gene TRBV20-1 combines with J gene TRBJ2-7; D is ambiguous. Germline V lookup: CDR1 DFQATT, CDR2 SNEGSKA (reference sequence). This CDR3 is built from 13 residues. V was trimmed by 3 bases and J by 0 bases, leaving 9 bases between them. In DNA form, the CDR3 reads TGCAGTGCTAGGACATATCCCTCCTACGAGCAGTACTTC. This translates into CSARTYPSYEQYF.

This clonotype was detected many times. CDR3 protein: CSASRQGAAEDTQYF. The CDR3 coding sequence is TGCAGTGCGAGTCGACAGGGGGCCGCCGAGGATACGCAGTATTTT. The J gene is TRBJ2-3, the V gene TRBV20-1, with 10 bases lining up with TRBD1. The V segment lost 6 bases and the J segment 6 bases; nucleotides outside the gene matches: 12. The CDR3 contains 15 residues. The germline gives CDR1 DFQATT, CDR2 SNEGSKA (reference sequence).

A few counts support this clonotype. The genes are TRBV12-3 or TRBV12-4 and TRBJ2-3; tentative D call: TRBD2 (7 bases). Deletions cut 7 bases from V and 2 bases from J, with 16 bases between. The length of the CDR3 is 15 residues. The chain's CDR3 is CASTTAGAYTDTQYF. Here the CDR3 DNA reads TGTGCCAGCACGACCGCGGGGGCCTACACAGATACGCAGTATTTT.

This clonotype came up many times. The chain carries TRBV3-1 and TRBJ2-7; 7 nucleotides align to TRBD1. The J segment lost 5 bases and the V segment lost 4 bases, leaving 11 bases of the junction unmatched. The CDR3 is made up of 15 amino acids. In germline, CDR1 is LGHDT, CDR2 YNNKEL (reference sequence). CDR3 protein: CASSPQGRGLDEQYF. CDR3 DNA sequence: TGTGCCAGCAGCCCCCAGGGAAGGGGGCTGGACGAGCAGTACTTC.

The CDR3 region is CASRRTANSYEQYF. In DNA, the CDR3 is TGTGCCAGCAGGCGGACAGCTAACTCCTACGAGCAGTACTTC. This sequence joins TRBV3-1 and TRBJ2-7; TRBD1 is a possible D gene (6 bases). The V end lost 6 bases, the J end lost 0 bases, and 12 bases lay between the germline ends. The CDR3 spans 14 residues. The germline CDR1 and CDR2 sequences are LGHDT and YNNKEL (reference sequence).

This rearrangement joins TRBV18 to TRBJ2-1; TRBD2 matches at 7 bases. Germline lookup yields CDR1 KGHSH and CDR2 LQKENI. This CDR3 comprises 15 residues. With V trimmed by 3 bases and J by 9 bases, 11 bases remained unmatched. The CDR3 DNA reads TGTGCCAGCTCACCGAGCGGGGCCCCAGTTGGTGAGCAGTTCTTC. This encodes CASSPSGAPVGEQFF. Combining the CDR3 with reference TRBV18 and TRBJ2-1 gives the whole variable domain NAGVMQNPRHLVRRRGQEARLRCSPMKGHSHVYWYRQLPEEGLKFMVYLQKENIIDESGMPKERFSAEFPKEGPSILRIQQVVRGDSAAYFCASSPSGAPVGEQFFGPGTRLTVL.

The V gene is TRBV30, the J gene TRBJ2-5; 7 nucleotides match TRBD2. Germline values: CDR1 GTSNPN, CDR2 SVGIG (reference sequence). This CDR3 has 11 residues. The V gene end was trimmed by 8 bases and the J gene end by 5 bases; junction bases not matched to a gene: 5. The CDR3 sequence: CAVGGLETQYF. DNA for the CDR3: TGTGCCGTGGGAGGGCTGGAGACCCAGTACTTC.

The V and J genes are TRBV28 and TRBJ1-2; D call uncertain. Trimming removed 3 bases at V and 4 bases at J, with 18 bases between. Germline V gene lookup returns CDR1 MDHEN and CDR2 SYDVKM. The CDR3 spans 16 residues. Written as DNA, the CDR3 is TGTGCCAGCAGTTTTCCCGTTGGGTCCCACGGCTATGGCTACACCTTC. It encodes CASSFPVGSHGYGYTF.

In this sample, this clonotype turned up a few times. The chain has TRBV9 and TRBJ2-2; TRBD1 matches 12 bases. Germline CDR1 reads SGDLS; CDR2 reads YYNGEE. There are 17 residues in the CDR3. The junction had 9 bases not matched to a gene; V was cut back by 5 bases and J by 4 bases. CDR3 residues: CASRGQGAAQFTGELFF. The CDR3 nucleotides are TGTGCCAGCAGGGGACAGGGGGCGGCACAGTTCACCGGGGAGCTGTTTTTT.

This clonotype has just a few counts. The J gene is TRBJ2-7, the V gene TRBV29-1; D call uncertain. CDR3 length equals 14 residues. In germline, CDR1 is SQVTM, CDR2 ANQGSEA. V shed 4 bases and J shed 2 bases, with 15 bases lying between them. The CDR3 DNA reads as TGCAGCGTTGTTTCGTCAGCTATCCCCTACGAGCAGTACTTC. Encoded protein: CSVVSSAIPYEQYF.

In its sample, this clonotype was seen a few times. The V and J genes are TRBV7-8 and TRBJ2-5; D possibly corresponds to TRBD2 (5 bases). Germline V gene sequence: CDR1 SGHVS, CDR2 FQNEAQ. CDR3 size: 13 residues. V was trimmed by 4 bases and J by 5 bases, leaving 11 bases between them. The CDR3 is CASSSSLVETQYF. The CDR3 DNA is TGTGCCAGCAGCTCTAGCCTAGTCGAGACCCAGTACTTC.

The chain has TRBV5-1 and TRBJ1-1, with 9 bases that match TRBD1. The CDR3 contains 16 residues. The V segment lost 3 bases and the J segment 8 bases; nucleotides outside the gene matches: 14. Per germline, CDR1 SGHRS and CDR2 YFSETQ. The CDR3 loop is CASSSDRGRFSFEAFF. CDR3 nucleotide sequence: TGCGCCAGCAGCTCGGACAGGGGAAGGTTCTCTTTCGAAGCTTTCTTT.

This clonotype was counted a few times. The rearrangement links TRBV20-1 to TRBJ2-1; tentatively, D is TRBD1 or TRBD2 (5 bases each). In germline, CDR1 is DFQATT, CDR2 SNEGSKA (reference sequence). There are 12 residues in the CDR3. The V end was cut by 3 bases, the J end by 6 bases, with 9 bases between. The CDR3 bases are TGCAGTGCTAGTGAGGGGAGCAATGAGCAGTTCTTC. Translating gives CSASEGSNEQFF.

This clonotype was observed a handful of times. The chain recombines TRBV3-1 with TRBJ2-7; possible D gene TRBD2, 5 bases. CDR3 length: 14 residues. Trimming removed 4 bases at V and 5 bases at J, with 15 bases between. Germline CDR1 and CDR2: LGHDT and YNNKEL (reference sequence). This CDR3 is CASSREISGNEQYF. The CDR3, as DNA: TGTGCCAGCAGCCGCGAAATCTCCGGGAACGAGCAGTACTTC.

This sequence joins TRBV6-5 and TRBJ2-7, with D tentatively TRBD1 (6 bases). The CDR3 has 15 residues. Germline V gene data show CDR1 as MNHEY and CDR2 as SVGAGI. The V and J ends lost 0 bases and 1 base respectively, with 10 bases between them. The CDR3 DNA reads TGTGCCAGCAGTTACTCCCAGGGGCTATCCTACGAGCAGTACTTC. Translating it yields CASSYSQGLSYEQYF.

This clonotype was found once. The chain uses TRBV5-5 and TRBJ2-7, with TRBD2 as a possible D gene (6 bases). Trimming shortened V by 2 bases and J by 2 bases, and 17 bases separated the two germline ends. Germline CDR1 SGHKS, CDR2 YYEKEE (reference sequence). CDR3 length: 16 residues. CDR3 DNA sequence: TGTGCCAGCAGCTTTGGAGGGGATGGGACGACCTACGAGCAGTACTTC. Its protein product is CASSFGGDGTTYEQYF.

J is TRBJ2-3 and V is TRBV7-2, with a possible D match to TRBD1 (5 bases). Trimming cost V 3 bases and J 1 base, with 8 bases left between them. CDR3 length: 14 amino acids. Looked up from germline, CDR1 is SGHTA and CDR2 is FQGNSA. CDR3 in DNA: TGTGCCAGCAGCTTCATACAGGGCACAGATACGCAGTATTTT. Its translation: CASSFIQGTDTQYF.

This clonotype was seen at least ten times. The chain employs TRBV5-4 and TRBJ1-2; the D gene is possibly TRBD1 (5 bases). Per the germline V gene, CDR1 is SGHNT and CDR2 is YYREEE (reference sequence). The CDR3 extends over 15 amino acids. V was pared by 4 bases and J by 3 bases, with 16 bases between. CDR3 coding DNA: TGTGCCAGCAGCCCTGGGACCTTATCGGACTATGGCTACACCTTC. The encoded protein is CASSPGTLSDYGYTF.

This clonotype was recorded a few times. The chain uses TRBV14 and TRBJ2-5; perhaps TRBD1 as D (6 bases). The V end lost 3 bases, the J end lost 7 bases, and 21 bases lay between the germline ends. Germline CDR1 is SGHDN and CDR2 is FVKESK. CDR3 length: 16 residues. CDR3 sequence (DNA): TGTGCCAGCAGCCAGCTCAGGGGACCTTTCCGAGGGACCCAGTACTTC. This encodes CASSQLRGPFRGTQYF.

This clonotype has only a few counts. This chain uses TRBV20-1 with TRBJ2-1; D is uncertain. Trimming took off 2 bases at V and 2 bases at J, with 10 bases between the two ends. The CDR3 is 14 residues long. From germline, CDR1 is DFQATT and CDR2 SNEGSKA (reference sequence). The CDR3 sequence is CSARRKAPYNEQFF. The DNA for the CDR3 is TGCAGTGCTAGACGGAAGGCCCCCTACAATGAGCAGTTCTTC.

This rearrangement joins TRBV20-1 to TRBJ1-1; 8 nucleotides agree with TRBD1. The V gene end was trimmed by 1 base and the J gene end by 6 bases; junction bases not matched to a gene: 4. Germline loops: CDR1 DFQATT, CDR2 SNEGSKA (reference sequence). The CDR3 is 13 amino acids. Here the CDR3 DNA reads TGCAGTGCTAGAGGCACAGGGGGATCTGAAGCTTTCTTT. Residues: CSARGTGGSEAFF.

This clonotype was seen only a few times. This chain uses TRBV7-2 with TRBJ2-2, with a possible D match to TRBD2 (5 bases). The germline V gene encodes CDR1 SGHTA and CDR2 FQGNSA. Trimming removed 3 bases at V and 1 base at J, with 15 bases between. This CDR3 region has 17 residues. CDR3 coding DNA: TGTGCCAGCAGCTTTATTCGGGGTTCGGTGAACACCGGGGAGCTGTTTTTT. Encoded protein: CASSFIRGSVNTGELFF.

This chain uses TRBV5-1 with TRBJ1-2, with a tentative D call TRBD1 (5 bases). Germline V gene sequence: CDR1 SGHRS, CDR2 YFSETQ. V lost 0 bases and J 7 bases, leaving 13 bases between the germline ends. CDR3 length equals 14 residues. DNA of the CDR3: TGCGCCAGCAGCTTGGGGCGGGACGAGAGTGGCTACACCTTC. Translated, it gives CASSLGRDESGYTF. The full variable domain, its missing parts supplied by reference TRBV5-1 and TRBJ1-2, is KAGVTQTPRYLIKTRGQQVTLSCSPISGHRSVSWYQQTPGQGLQFLFEYFSETQRNKGNFPGRFSGRQFSNSRSEMNVSTLELGDSALYLCASSLGRDESGYTFGSGTRLTVV.

The rearrangement uses TRBV5-1 and TRBJ1-2; D call uncertain. CDR1 is SGHRS, CDR2 YFSETQ, per germline. The CDR3 has 15 residues. Trimming cost V 4 bases and J 5 bases, with 18 bases left between them. CDR3 loop: CASSPGIGPTYGYTF. DNA for the CDR3: TGCGCCAGCAGCCCCGGGATTGGCCCTACTTATGGCTACACCTTC.

The rearrangement links TRBV5-5 to TRBJ2-1, with a tentative D call TRBD1 (6 bases). Germline assignment: CDR1 SGHKS and CDR2 YYEKEE (reference sequence). Between the trimmed V and J ends, which lost 4 bases and 9 bases, there was a span of 14 bases. This CDR3 has 13 residues. This CDR3 is CASSGPGHIEQFF. The CDR3 region has the DNA TGTGCCAGCAGCGGACCGGGACACATTGAGCAGTTCTTC.